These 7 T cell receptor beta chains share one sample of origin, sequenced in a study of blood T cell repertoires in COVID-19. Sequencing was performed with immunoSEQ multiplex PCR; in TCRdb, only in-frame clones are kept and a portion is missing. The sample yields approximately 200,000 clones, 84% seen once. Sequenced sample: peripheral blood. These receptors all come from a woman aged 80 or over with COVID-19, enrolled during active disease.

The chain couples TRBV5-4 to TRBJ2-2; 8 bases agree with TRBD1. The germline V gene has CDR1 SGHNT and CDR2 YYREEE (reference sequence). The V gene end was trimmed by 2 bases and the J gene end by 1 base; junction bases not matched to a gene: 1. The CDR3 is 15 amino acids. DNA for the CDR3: TGTGCCAGCAGCTTCGGGACAGGGAACACCGGGGAGCTGTTTTTT. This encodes CASSFGTGNTGELFF. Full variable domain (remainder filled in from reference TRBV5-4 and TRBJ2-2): ETGVTQSPTHLIKTRGQQVTLRCSSQSGHNTVSWYQQALGQGPQFIFQYYREEENGRGNFPPRFSGLQFPNYSSELNVNALELDDSALYLCASSFGTGNTGELFFGEGSRLTVL.

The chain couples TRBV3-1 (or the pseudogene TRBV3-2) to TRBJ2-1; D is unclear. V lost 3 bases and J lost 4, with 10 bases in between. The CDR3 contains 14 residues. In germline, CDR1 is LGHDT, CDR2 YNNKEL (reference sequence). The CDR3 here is CASSHDMRYNEQFF. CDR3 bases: TGTGCCAGCAGCCATGATATGCGTTACAATGAGCAGTTCTTC.

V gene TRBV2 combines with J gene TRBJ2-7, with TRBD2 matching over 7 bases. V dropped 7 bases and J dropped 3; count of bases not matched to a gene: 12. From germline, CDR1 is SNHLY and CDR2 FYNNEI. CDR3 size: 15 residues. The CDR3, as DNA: TGTGCCAGCACGCCCCCTCTGGCGGGAGACTACGAGCAGTACTTC. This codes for CASTPPLAGDYEQYF.

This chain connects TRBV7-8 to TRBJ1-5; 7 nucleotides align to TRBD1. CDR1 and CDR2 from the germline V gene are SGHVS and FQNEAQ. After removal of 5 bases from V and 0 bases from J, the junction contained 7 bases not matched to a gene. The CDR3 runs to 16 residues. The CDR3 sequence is CASSPRTGDSNQPQHF. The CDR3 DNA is TGTGCCAGCAGCCCCAGGACAGGAGATAGCAATCAGCCCCAGCATTTT. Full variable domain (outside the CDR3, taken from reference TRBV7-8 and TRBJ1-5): GAGVSQSPRYKVAKRGQDVALRCDPISGHVSLFWYQQALGQGPEFLTYFQNEAQLDKSGLPSDRFFAERPEGSVSTLKIQRTQQEDSAVYLCASSPRTGDSNQPQHFGDGTRLSIL.

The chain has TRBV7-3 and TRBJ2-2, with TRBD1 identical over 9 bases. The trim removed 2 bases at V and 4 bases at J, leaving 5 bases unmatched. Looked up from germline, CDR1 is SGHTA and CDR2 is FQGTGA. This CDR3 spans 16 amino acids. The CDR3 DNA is TGTGCCAGCAGCTTACAGGACAGGGGTGGCACCGGGGAGCTGTTTTTT. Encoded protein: CASSLQDRGGTGELFF. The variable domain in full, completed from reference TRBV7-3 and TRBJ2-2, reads GAGVSQTPSNKVTEKGKYVELRCDPISGHTALYWYRQSLGQGPEFLIYFQGTGAADDSGLPNDRFFAVRPEGSVSTLKIQRTERGDSAVYLCASSLQDRGGTGELFFGEGSRLTVL.

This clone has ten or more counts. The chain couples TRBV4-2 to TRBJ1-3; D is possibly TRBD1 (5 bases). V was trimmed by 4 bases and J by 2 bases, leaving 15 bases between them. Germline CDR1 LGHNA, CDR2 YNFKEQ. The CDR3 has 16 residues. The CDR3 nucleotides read TGTGCCAGCAGCCTCAACTCCAGGGCGACTGGAAACACCATATATTTT. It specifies CASSLNSRATGNTIYF.

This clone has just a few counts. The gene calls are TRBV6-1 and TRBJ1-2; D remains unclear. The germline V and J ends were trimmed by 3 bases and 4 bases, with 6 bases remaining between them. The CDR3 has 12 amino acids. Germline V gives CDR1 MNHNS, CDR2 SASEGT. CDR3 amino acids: CASSESGYGYTF. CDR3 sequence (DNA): TGTGCCAGCAGTGAGAGCGGCTATGGCTACACCTTC.